This is a list of T cell receptor beta chains from one sample in a study of human T cells and chemical hapten exposure. One entry per CDR3 protein, called by TCRdb with MiXCR from the RACE reads. Counted here are a few hundred thousand distinct CDR3 sequences, about 6% occurring once; the ten biggest clones make up roughly 5.4%. The material sequenced was whole blood, taken in connection with sensitization to the hapten diphenylcyclopropenone (DPC). These receptors came from a woman between 18 and 30 years old with alopecia areata. Some clones in this sample may be carry-over from other donors' samples. CDR3s include the opening cysteine and the closing phenylalanine or tryptophan. The D gene is left open where the match is weak. Clone size is shown for a subset of rows, as once, few, many or a class of expanded clone.

few	TRBV6-2/TRBV6-3	NA	TRBJ2-6	CASSYGSSGANVLTF	TGTGCCAGCAGTTACGGGAGCTCTGGGGCCAACGTCCTGACTTTC
many	TRBV28	TRBD1	TRBJ1-5	CASSLGDRPYQPQHF	TGTGCCAGCAGTTTAGGGGACAGGCCTTATCAGCCCCAGCATTTT
many	TRBV9	TRBD2	TRBJ2-1	CASSPEPGLAGYNEQFF	TGTGCCAGCAGCCCAGAACCGGGACTAGCGGGGTACAATGAGCAGTTCTTC
few	TRBV7-2	TRBD2	TRBJ2-3	CASSSHAGLAGGNFRSDTQYF	TGTGCCAGCAGCTCCCACGCGGGACTAGCGGGGGGAAACTTTCGATCAGATACGCAGTATTTT
NA	TRBV20-1	TRBD2	TRBJ2-3	CSARTRGVTDTQYF	TGCAGTGCTAGGACGCGGGGGGTCACAGATACGCAGTATTTT
few	TRBV7-2	NA	TRBJ2-3	CASFPRFSDTQYF	TGTGCCAGTTTTCCCCGTTTCTCAGATACGCAGTATTTT
NA	TRBV6-2/TRBV6-3	NA	TRBJ2-7	CASSRPQAEQYF	TGTGCCAGCAGTCGACCACAGGCGGAGCAGTACTTC
many	TRBV4-3	NA	TRBJ2-1	CASSQDPGARWSYNEQFF	TGCGCCAGCAGCCAAGACCCCGGCGCCAGATGGTCCTACAATGAGCAGTTCTTC
many	TRBV6-2/TRBV6-3	TRBD2	TRBJ2-7	CASRPPPWEGASYEQYF	TGTGCCAGCAGACCTCCACCGTGGGAGGGCGCCTCCTACGAGCAGTACTTC
few	TRBV5-1	NA	TRBJ2-4	CASSLTLAKNIQYF	TGCGCCAGCAGCTTGACTCTAGCCAAAAACATTCAGTACTTC
NA	TRBV11-2	NA	TRBJ1-1	CASSAFLIDTEAFF	TGTGCCAGCAGCGCTTTCTTAATAGATACTGAAGCTTTCTTT
few	TRBV20-1	NA	TRBJ2-1	CSARVPFRDEQFF	TGCAGTGCTAGAGTCCCCTTTCGGGATGAGCAGTTCTTC
many	TRBV12-3/TRBV12-4	NA	TRBJ2-7	CASTLNSGSYEQYF	TGTGCCAGCACCCTAAACTCAGGTTCCTACGAGCAGTACTTC
few	TRBV5-4	NA	TRBJ1-3	CASSSAGVGNTIYF	TGTGCCAGCAGCTCCGCGGGGGTGGGAAACACCATATATTTT
many	TRBV12-3/TRBV12-4	NA	TRBJ2-4	CASSLQADLVRYF	TGTGCCAGCAGTTTACAGGCAGATCTTGTTAGGTACTTC
NA	TRBV6-5	NA	TRBJ1-2	CASSRRSNYGYTF	TGTGCCAGCAGCCGCCGCAGTAACTATGGCTACACCTTC
many	TRBV3-1	NA	TRBJ1-6	CASSQVLTDSPLHF	TGTGCCAGCAGCCAAGTCCTGACAGATTCACCCCTCCACTTT
NA	TRBV6-2/TRBV6-3	TRBD1	TRBJ1-5	CASSRDSKQPQHF	TGTGCCAGCAGTCGGGACAGCAAACAGCCCCAGCATTTT
many	TRBV28	TRBD1	TRBJ1-5	CASSRRQGMISNQPQHF	TGTGCCAGCAGCCGCCGACAGGGCATGATAAGCAATCAGCCCCAGCATTTT
NA	TRBV7-2	TRBD1	TRBJ1-4	CASSPRQGIGEKLFF	TGTGCCAGCAGCCCCAGACAGGGGATAGGTGAAAAACTGTTTTTT
many	TRBV12-3/TRBV12-4	NA	TRBJ1-5	CASSFRTVTNQPQHF	TGTGCCAGCAGTTTCCGGACAGTGACCAATCAGCCCCAGCATTTT
NA	TRBV12-3/TRBV12-4	TRBD1	TRBJ2-2	CASSLQPGQYTGELFF	TGTGCCAGCAGTTTGCAGCCGGGACAGTACACCGGGGAGCTGTTTTTT
many	TRBV28	TRBD1	TRBJ1-2	CASRPPTGGYGYTF	TGTGCCAGCAGGCCCCCTACAGGGGGCTATGGCTACACCTTC
many	TRBV7-8	NA	TRBJ1-2	CASSPGVLDGYTF	TGTGCCAGCAGTCCGGGGGTTCTGGATGGCTACACCTTC
NA	TRBV7-2	NA	TRBJ2-2	CASSLQEGTGELFF	TGTGCCAGCAGCTTACAGGAGGGCACCGGGGAGCTGTTTTTT
many	TRBV7-2	TRBD1	TRBJ1-5	CASSLGRTGGNQPQHF	TGTGCCAGCAGCTTAGGTCGGACAGGAGGTAATCAGCCCCAGCATTTT
many	TRBV20-1	NA	TRBJ1-5	CSAGRWGDTSNQPQHF	TGCAGTGCCGGTCGATGGGGGGATACTAGCAATCAGCCCCAGCATTTT
many	TRBV3-1	TRBD2	TRBJ2-7	CASSQRGADEQYF	TGTGCCAGCAGCCAGCGGGGGGCCGACGAGCAGTACTTC
many	TRBV4-3	NA	TRBJ1-5	CASSRSRTGGGNQPQHF	TGCGCCAGCAGCCGATCTAGAACCGGGGGCGGCAATCAGCCCCAGCATTTT
many	TRBV29-1	NA	TRBJ1-4	CSAGDGGEKLFF	TGCAGCGCGGGGGATGGTGGTGAAAAACTGTTTTTT